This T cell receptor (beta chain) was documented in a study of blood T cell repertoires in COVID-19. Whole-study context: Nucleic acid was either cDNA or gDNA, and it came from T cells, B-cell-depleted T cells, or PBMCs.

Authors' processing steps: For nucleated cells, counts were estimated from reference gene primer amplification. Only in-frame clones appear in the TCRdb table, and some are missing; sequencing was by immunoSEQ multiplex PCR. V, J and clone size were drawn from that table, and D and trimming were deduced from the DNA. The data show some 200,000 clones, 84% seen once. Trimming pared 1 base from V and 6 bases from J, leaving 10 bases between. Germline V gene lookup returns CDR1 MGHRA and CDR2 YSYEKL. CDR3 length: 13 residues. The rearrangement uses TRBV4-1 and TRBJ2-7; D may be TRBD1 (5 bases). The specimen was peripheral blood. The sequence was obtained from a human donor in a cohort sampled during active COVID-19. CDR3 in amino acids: CASSQGFRGEQYF. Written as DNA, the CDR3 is TGCGCCAGCAGCCAAGGCTTTAGGGGCGAGCAGTACTTC.